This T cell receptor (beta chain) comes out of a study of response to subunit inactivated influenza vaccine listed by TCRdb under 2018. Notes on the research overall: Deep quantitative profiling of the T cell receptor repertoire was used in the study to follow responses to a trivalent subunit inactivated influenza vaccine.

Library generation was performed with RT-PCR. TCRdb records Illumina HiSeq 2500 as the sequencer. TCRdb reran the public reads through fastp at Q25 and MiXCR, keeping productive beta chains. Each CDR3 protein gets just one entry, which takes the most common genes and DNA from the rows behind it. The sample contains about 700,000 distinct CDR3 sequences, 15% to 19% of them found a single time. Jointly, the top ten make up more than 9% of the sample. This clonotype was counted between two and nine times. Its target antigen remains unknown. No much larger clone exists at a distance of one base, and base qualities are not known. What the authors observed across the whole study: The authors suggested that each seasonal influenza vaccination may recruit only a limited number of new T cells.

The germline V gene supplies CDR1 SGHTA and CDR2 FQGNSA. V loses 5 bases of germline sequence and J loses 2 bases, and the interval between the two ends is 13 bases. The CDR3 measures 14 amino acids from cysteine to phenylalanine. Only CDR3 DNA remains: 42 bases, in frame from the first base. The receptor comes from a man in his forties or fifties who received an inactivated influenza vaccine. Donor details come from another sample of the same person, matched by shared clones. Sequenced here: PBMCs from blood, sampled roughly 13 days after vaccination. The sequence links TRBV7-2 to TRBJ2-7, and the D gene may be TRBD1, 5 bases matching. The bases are TGTGCCAGCAGCACCAGACAGAGAACCTACGAGCAGTACTTC. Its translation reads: CASSTRQRTYEQYF. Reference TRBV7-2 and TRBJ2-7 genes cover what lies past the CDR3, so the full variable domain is GAGVSQSPSNKVTEKGKDVELRCDPISGHTALYWYRQSLGQGLEFLIYFQGNSAPDKSGLPSDRFSAERTGGSVSTLTIQRTQQEDSAVYLCASSTRQRTYEQYFGPGTRLTVT.